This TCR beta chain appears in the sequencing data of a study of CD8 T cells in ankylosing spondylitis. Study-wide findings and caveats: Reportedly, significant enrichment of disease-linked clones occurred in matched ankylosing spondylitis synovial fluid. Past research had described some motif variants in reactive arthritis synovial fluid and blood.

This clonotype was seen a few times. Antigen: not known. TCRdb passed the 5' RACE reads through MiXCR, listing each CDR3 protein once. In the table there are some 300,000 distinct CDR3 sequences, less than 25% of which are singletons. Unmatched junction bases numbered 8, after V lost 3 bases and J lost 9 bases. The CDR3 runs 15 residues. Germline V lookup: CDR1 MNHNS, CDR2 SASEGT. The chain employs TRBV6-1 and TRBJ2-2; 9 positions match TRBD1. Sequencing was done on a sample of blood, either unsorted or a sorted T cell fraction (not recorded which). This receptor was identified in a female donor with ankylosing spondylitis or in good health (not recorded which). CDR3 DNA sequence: TGTGCCAGCAGTGACCCGGGACAGGGAATAAGGGAGCTGTTTTTT. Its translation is CASSDPGQGIRELFF.